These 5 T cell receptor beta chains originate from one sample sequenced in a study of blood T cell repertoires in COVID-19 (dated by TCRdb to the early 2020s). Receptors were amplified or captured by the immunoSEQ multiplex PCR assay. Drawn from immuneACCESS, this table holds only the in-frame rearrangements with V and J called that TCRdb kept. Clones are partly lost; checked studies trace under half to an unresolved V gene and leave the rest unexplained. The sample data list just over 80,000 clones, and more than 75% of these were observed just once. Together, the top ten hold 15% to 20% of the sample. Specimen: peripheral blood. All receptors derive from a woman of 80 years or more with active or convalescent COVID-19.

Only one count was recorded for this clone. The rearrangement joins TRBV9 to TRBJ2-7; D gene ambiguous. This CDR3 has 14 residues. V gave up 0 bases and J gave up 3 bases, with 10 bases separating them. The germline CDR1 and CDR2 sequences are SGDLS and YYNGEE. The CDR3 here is CASSVGQSLYEQYF. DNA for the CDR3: TGTGCCAGCAGCGTAGGGCAGTCCCTCTACGAGCAGTACTTC.

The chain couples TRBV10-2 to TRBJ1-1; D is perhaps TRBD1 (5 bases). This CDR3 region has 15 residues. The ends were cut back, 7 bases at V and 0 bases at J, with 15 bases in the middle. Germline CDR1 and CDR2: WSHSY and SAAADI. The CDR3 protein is CASNRGGTVNTEAFF. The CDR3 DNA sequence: TGCGCCAGCAACCGTGGGGGGACGGTGAACACTGAAGCTTTCTTT.

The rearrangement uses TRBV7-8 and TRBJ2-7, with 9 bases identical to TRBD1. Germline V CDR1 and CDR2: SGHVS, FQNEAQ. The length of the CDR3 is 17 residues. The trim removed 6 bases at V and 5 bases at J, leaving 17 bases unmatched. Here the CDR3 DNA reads TGTGCCAGCAGGCCCGCGCGTCGGACAGGGGTTTATAACGAGCAGTACTTC. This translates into CASRPARRTGVYNEQYF.

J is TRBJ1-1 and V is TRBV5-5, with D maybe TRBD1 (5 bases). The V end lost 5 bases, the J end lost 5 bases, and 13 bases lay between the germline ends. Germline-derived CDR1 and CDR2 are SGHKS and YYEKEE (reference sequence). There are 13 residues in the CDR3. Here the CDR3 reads CASRENRRTEAFF. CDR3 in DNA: TGTGCCAGCAGGGAAAACAGGAGAACTGAAGCTTTCTTT. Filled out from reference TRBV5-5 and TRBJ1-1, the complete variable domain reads DAGVTQSPTHLIKTRGQQVTLRCSPISGHKSVSWYQQVLGQGPQFIFQYYEKEERGRGNFPDRFSARQFPNYSSELNVNALLLGDSALYLCASRENRRTEAFFGQGTRLTVV.

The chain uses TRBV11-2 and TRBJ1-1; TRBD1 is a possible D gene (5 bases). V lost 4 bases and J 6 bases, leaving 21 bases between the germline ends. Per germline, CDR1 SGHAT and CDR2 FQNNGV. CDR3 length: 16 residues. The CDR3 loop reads CASSSTREGGGSEAFF. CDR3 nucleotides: TGTGCCAGCAGCTCAACCAGGGAAGGCGGGGGGTCTGAAGCTTTCTTT.